These 10 T cell receptor beta chains originate from one sample sequenced in a study of blood T cell repertoires in COVID-19. Sequencing used immunoSEQ multiplex PCR; TCRdb keeps in-frame clones, though not all of them. The sample includes around 380,000 clones, 70% to 90% of them seen just once. The sequenced material came from PBMCs or T cells enriched from blood (not recorded which). The receptors come from a young man who had recovered from COVID-19.

The chain carries TRBV14 and TRBJ2-1; tentatively, D is TRBD1 (7 bases). The germline V and J ends were trimmed by 2 bases and 7 bases, with 12 bases remaining between them. This CDR3 contains 14 residues. CDR1 SGHDN and CDR2 FVKESK come from the germline V gene. DNA for the CDR3: TGTGCCAGCAGCCAATCAGGGGGGTCTAATGAGCAGTTCTTC. Its protein product is CASSQSGGSNEQFF.

V usage is TRBV30 and J usage is TRBJ2-1, with TRBD2 identical over 7 bases. V dropped 2 bases and J dropped 6; count of bases not matched to a gene: 7. CDR1 GTSNPN and CDR2 SVGIG come from the germline V gene (reference sequence). The CDR3 consists of 14 residues. CDR3 region: CAWSTGLRSNEQFF. In nucleotides, the CDR3 is TGTGCCTGGAGTACGGGACTACGGAGCAATGAGCAGTTCTTC.

The V gene is TRBV10-2, the J gene TRBJ1-3; 7 bases are a match to TRBD1. Germline V lookup: CDR1 WSHSY, CDR2 SAAADI. The V gene end was trimmed by 2 bases and the J gene end by 7 bases; junction bases not matched to a gene: 2. CDR3 size: 13 residues. CDR3 coding DNA: TGCGCCAGCAGTGAGACAGGGGACAACACCATATATTTT. It is translated as CASSETGDNTIYF.

The genes are TRBV9 and TRBJ2-7; 10 bases map to TRBD2. The germline V gene encodes CDR1 SGDLS and CDR2 YYNGEE. This CDR3 comprises 14 residues. V shed 0 bases and J 4 bases; nucleotides not matched to a gene: 1. The DNA for the CDR3 is TGTGCCAGCAGCGTAGAGCGGGGGGGTTACGAGCAGTACTTC. Amino acids: CASSVERGGYEQYF.

This chain connects TRBV19 to TRBJ1-1, with D perhaps matching TRBD1 (6 bases). V was trimmed by 6 bases and J by 6 bases, leaving 14 bases between them. Germline V gene lookup returns CDR1 LNHDA and CDR2 SQIVND (reference sequence). The CDR3 sequence is 13 residues long. CDR3 DNA sequence: TGTGCCAGTAGACACGAAAGGGGGTCTGAAGCTTTCTTT. Its protein product is CASRHERGSEAFF.

This clone was detected only once. The gene calls are TRBV4-2 and TRBJ2-3; TRBD2 aligns across 8 bases. With 1 base clipped from V and 2 bases from J, the junction kept 2 bases outside the gene matches. Germline V gene sequence: CDR1 LGHNA, CDR2 YNFKEQ. The CDR3 spans 15 residues. The CDR3 here is CASSQAGGPTDTQYF. CDR3 in DNA: TGTGCCAGCAGCCAAGCGGGGGGGCCCACAGATACGCAGTATTTT.

The chain is built from TRBV6-5 and TRBJ1-1; D not certain. V was cut by 1 base and J by 10 bases, with 19 bases left in between. The CDR3 sequence is 15 residues long. CDR1 is MNHEY and CDR2 is SVGAGI in the germline V gene. The CDR3 loop is CASSYFLRGNWAAFF. The CDR3, as DNA: TGTGCCAGCAGTTACTTCTTAAGAGGGAATTGGGCAGCTTTCTTT.

J is TRBJ2-1 and V is TRBV12-5; 10 bases map to TRBD2. The junction had 9 bases not matched to a gene; V was cut back by 3 bases and J by 7 bases. The germline CDR1 and CDR2 sequences are LGHNT and FRNRAP. The CDR3 length is 16 residues. The CDR3 DNA follows: TGTGCTAGTGGTTTTTCAGGGCTAGCGGGGGCTAATGAGCAGTTCTTC. Amino acid sequence: CASGFSGLAGANEQFF.

For the CDR3, the DNA is TGTGCCAGCAGGCGGCAGGGTAGGGGCTACGAGCAGTACTTC. Encoded protein: CASRRQGRGYEQYF. J is TRBJ2-7 and V is TRBV7-9, with D perhaps TRBD1 (5 bases). Germline CDR1 reads SEHNR; CDR2 reads FQNEAQ (reference sequence). V was clipped by 6 bases and J by 3 bases, with 15 bases between them. The CDR3 covers 14 residues.

This clone appeared a single time. The chain joins TRBV12-5 to TRBJ1-5, with D maybe TRBD1 (5 bases). The CDR3 loop spans 14 amino acids. Germline CDR1 and CDR2: LGHNT and FRNRAP. Trimming took off 7 bases at V and 4 bases at J, with 14 bases between the two ends. The CDR3 sequence is CASEMGQGNQPQHF. The CDR3 nucleotides read TGTGCTAGTGAGATGGGGCAGGGAAATCAGCCCCAGCATTTT.